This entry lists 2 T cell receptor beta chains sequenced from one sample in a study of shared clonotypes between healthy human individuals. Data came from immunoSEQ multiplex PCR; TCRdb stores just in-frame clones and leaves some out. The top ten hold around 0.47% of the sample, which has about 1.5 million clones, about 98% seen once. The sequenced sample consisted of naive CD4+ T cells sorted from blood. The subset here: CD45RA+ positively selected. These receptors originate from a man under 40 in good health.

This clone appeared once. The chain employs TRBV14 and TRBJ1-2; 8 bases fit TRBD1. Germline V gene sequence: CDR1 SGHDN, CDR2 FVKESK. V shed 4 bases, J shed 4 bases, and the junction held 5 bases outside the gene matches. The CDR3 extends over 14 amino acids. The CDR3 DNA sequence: TGTGCCAGCAGCCGTGGACAGGGACTCTATGGCTACACCTTC. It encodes CASSRGQGLYGYTF.

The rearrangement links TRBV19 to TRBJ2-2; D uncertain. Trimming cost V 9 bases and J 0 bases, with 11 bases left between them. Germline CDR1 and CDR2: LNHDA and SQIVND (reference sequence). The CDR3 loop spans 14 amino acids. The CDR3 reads CASVRAANTGELFF. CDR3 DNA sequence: TGTGCCAGCGTTAGGGCCGCGAACACCGGGGAGCTGTTTTTT. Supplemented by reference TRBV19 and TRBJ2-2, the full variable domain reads DGGITQSPKYLFRKEGQNVTLSCEQNLNHDAMYWYRQDPGQGLRLIYYSQIVNDFQKGDIAEGYSVSREKKESFPLTVTSAQKNPTAFYLCASVRAANTGELFFGEGSRLTVL.